Shown below are 5 T cell receptor beta chains from a single sample sequenced in a study of T cell responses to AZD1222 COVID-19 vaccine. TCRdb's table, derived via immunoSEQ multiplex PCR, lists solely in-frame clones and lacks some. The sample contains about 130,000 clones, about nine tenths of which appear only once. Sequencing was performed on peripheral blood, taken on day 0 of AZD1222 vaccination. These receptors were obtained from an adult in good health.

In this sample, this clone turned up a few times. V is TRBV12-3 or TRBV12-4 and J is TRBJ1-1; no firm D call. There are 13 residues in the CDR3. Trimming took 0 bases from V and 10 from J, leaving 12 bases between them. CDR3 nucleotide sequence: TGTGCCAGCAGTTTAGCAGGGAAGGGTAGAGCTTTCTTT. Its protein is CASSLAGKGRAFF.

The rearrangement links TRBV18 to TRBJ1-3, with D maybe TRBD1 (5 bases). Germline CDR1 KGHSH, CDR2 LQKENI. CDR3 length: 15 amino acids. The V and J ends lost 2 bases and 4 bases respectively, with 12 bases between them. The CDR3 loop reads CASSPTGQQGNTIYF. The CDR3 bases are TGTGCCAGCTCACCAACAGGTCAACAGGGAAACACCATATATTTT.

The genes are TRBV11-3 and TRBJ2-2; D is perhaps TRBD1 or TRBD2 (5 bases each). Between the trimmed V and J ends, which lost 5 bases and 4 bases, there was a span of 17 bases. Germline CDR1 reads SGHNT; CDR2 reads YENEEA. The CDR3 consists of 16 residues. The CDR3: CASSARRGGFTGELFF. The CDR3 coding sequence is TGTGCCAGCAGCGCTAGACGGGGCGGATTCACCGGGGAGCTGTTTTTT.

The gene calls are TRBV28 and TRBJ1-6; D remains unclear. The germline V gene encodes CDR1 MDHEN and CDR2 SYDVKM. The CDR3 contains 15 residues. The V gene lost 1 base and the J gene lost 5 bases, with 9 bases spanning the gap. Here the CDR3 reads CASSLSIGNNSPLHF. CDR3 DNA: TGTGCCAGCAGTTTATCCATAGGGAATAATTCACCCCTCCACTTT.

The V call is TRBV7-3, the J call TRBJ2-1; D remains ambiguous. V shed 5 bases and J shed 0 bases, with 14 bases lying between them. The germline V gene encodes CDR1 SGHTA and CDR2 FQGTGA. The CDR3 consists of 16 residues. The CDR3 DNA reads as TGTGCCAGCAGCGCCGACGGATCTTACTCCTACAATGAGCAGTTCTTC. Amino acids: CASSADGSYSYNEQFF.